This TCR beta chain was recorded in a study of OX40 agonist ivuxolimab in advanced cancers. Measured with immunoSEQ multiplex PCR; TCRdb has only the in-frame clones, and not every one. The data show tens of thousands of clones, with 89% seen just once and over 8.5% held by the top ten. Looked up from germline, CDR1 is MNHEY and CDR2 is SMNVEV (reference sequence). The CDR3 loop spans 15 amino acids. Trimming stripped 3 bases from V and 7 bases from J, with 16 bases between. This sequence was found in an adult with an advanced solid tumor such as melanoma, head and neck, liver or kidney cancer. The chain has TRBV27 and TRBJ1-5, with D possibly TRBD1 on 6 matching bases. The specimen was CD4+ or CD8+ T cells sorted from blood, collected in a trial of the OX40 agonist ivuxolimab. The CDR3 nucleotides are TGTGCCAGCAGTTTGATGGGACTAGGGGGACAGCCCCAGCATTTT. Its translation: CASSLMGLGGQPQHF.